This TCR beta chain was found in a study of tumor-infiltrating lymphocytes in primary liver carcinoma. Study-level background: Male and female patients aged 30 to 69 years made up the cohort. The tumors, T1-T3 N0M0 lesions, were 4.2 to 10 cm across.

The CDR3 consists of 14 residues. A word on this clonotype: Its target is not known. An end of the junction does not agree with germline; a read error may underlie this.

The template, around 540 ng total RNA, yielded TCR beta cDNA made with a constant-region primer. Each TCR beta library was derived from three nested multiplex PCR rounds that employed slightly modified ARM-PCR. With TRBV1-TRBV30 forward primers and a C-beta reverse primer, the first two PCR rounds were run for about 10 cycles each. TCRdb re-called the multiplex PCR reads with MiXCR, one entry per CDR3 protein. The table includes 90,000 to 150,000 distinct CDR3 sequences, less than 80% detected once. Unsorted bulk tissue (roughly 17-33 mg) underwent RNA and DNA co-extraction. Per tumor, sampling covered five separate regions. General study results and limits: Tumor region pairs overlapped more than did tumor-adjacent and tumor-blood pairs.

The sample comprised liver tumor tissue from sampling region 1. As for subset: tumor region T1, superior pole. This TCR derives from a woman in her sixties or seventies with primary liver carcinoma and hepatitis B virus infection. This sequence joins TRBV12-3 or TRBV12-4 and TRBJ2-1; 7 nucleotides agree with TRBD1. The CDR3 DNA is TGTGCCAGCAGTTTAGGAGGGACAGACAATGAGCGGTTCTTC. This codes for CASSLGGTDNERFF.